This T cell receptor (beta chain) was retrieved from a study of long-term antiretroviral therapy in people with HIV (dated by TCRdb to 2022 to 2024). For context, the study as a whole: Collection of the earliest samples took place about a decade ahead of the 2015 WHO recommendation for immediate ART, at a time when ART was typically delayed until CD4 counts fell. Whether ART initiation and durable HIV suppression were associated with changes in peripheral blood TRB repertoire composition and diversity was tested in a retrospective serial study. A total of over 150 cryopreserved PBMC samples came from 25 to 30 adults with confirmed HIV infection and were collected serially over a mean of approximately six years (range 1-12). Of the roughly 27 participants with HIV, fewer than twelve were female. No cross-contamination during QIAcube processing turned up in test extractions that ran a monoclonal T-cell line alongside approximately 35 polyclonal samples.

Study-wide conclusions, independent of this receptor: At every time point, the repertoire was dominated by expanded TRB clones first identified before ART initiation, although this dominance fluctuated and, in many PLHIV, declined after ART. Because cell numbers in pre-ART samples were limited, unsorted PBMC were profiled instead of sorted CD4+ and CD8+ T cells. ART initiation was associated with a significant increase in TRB diversity, but diversity stayed significantly below transplant donor controls even after long-term ART. Narrower CDR3 length ranges were observed in HIV repertoires than in controls, and an antigen-experienced repertoire with only a slight naive shift after ART was suggested by the network structure. Inferences about post-ART repertoire changes were limited because no data were available on ART adherence, viral resistance or therapy changes. Samples dated from the mid-2000s to the late 2010s, and the ART regimens used may be less effective than current ones. Owing to limited PBMC availability, only the TCR beta chain was sequenced, without alpha chain pairing.

The immunoSEQ hsTCRB v3.0 assay was used at survey level resolution for TRB variable region sequencing. The target sequencing depth for TRB was roughly 35,000-50,000 T-cell genomes per sample. TRB libraries were pooled and sequenced on an Illumina MiSeq using a v3 150-cycle kit. The authors' analysis ran thus. Repertoire analysis was performed in R inside a reproducible Nextflow workflow that covered QC, data transformation and analysis. LymphoSeq2, an R package for exploring AIRR-Seq data, was used to implement the custom analyses. After excluding a handful of samples that yielded fewer than 5000 total TRB sequences, approximately 180 HIV repertoires remained for analysis. Among the roughly 180 retained HIV repertoires, 55 to 65 were collected before ART initiation and 120 to 140 after ART initiation. Each repertoire was downsampled to 5000 TRB nucleotide sequences, and summary statistics were averaged across 100 downsampling iterations. The analysis kept only TRB sequences whose CDR3 regions were at least seven amino acids long. Two measures captured diversity: a Shannon entropy-derived clonality score and the Gini coefficient. In the repertoire networks, any two of the top 5000 CDR3 amino acid sequences were linked whenever the two sequences differed by an edit distance of one. Antigen specificity groups and MHC restriction were predicted for TRB CDR3 amino acid sequences with GLIPH2. Known CMV, EBV, HIV or tissue antigen associations were flagged by matching CDR3 amino acid sequences against VDJdb and McPAS-TCR. Pre-ART, post-ART and control groups were compared with Wilcoxon signed-rank tests and Holm-Bonferroni correction. TCRdb carries this immuneACCESS record with in-frame sequences only. Its versions omit some clonotypes, under half of them owing to an unresolved V gene in the studies checked, with the rest unexplained. V, J and clone size derive from that table, while D and trimming were established from the DNA sequence. This sample comprises tens of thousands of clones, less than 90% of them detected only once. Jointly, the top ten make up 6.2% of the sample.

Concerning this clone: Its specific antigen is unknown. No base quality values were provided; no much bigger clone lies one nucleotide off.

To be included, a participant needed at least one PBMC sample from before ART initiation plus at least two post-ART samples. All participants with HIV were treated in the United States of America. Before DNA extraction, cryopreserved samples of 1-10 million PBMC were thawed and washed. At the time of the earliest PBMC sample, participants with HIV were aged between about 20 and 54 years. PBMC samples from each participant spanned 1-4 timepoints before ART initiation and 2-8 timepoints after ART initiation, with a median of 7 samples. For every participant, serial HIV viral load, CD4+ T-cell count, ART history and demographic data were obtained. A Qiagen kit on a QIAcube was used to extract genomic DNA from unsorted PBMC, with samples processed in batches of 12. The CDR3 measures 11 amino acids from cysteine to phenylalanine. The only DNA kept is the CDR3, 33 bases in frame from the first base. The germline V and J ends show losses of 6 bases and 9 bases respectively, and no gene match explains 5 bases of the junction. Via the germline V gene, CDR1 is MGHDK and CDR2 SYGVNS.

The rearranged chain carries TRBV25-1 and TRBJ2-7, with TRBD2 identical over 7 junction bases. Sample: unsorted PBMCs, taken 1 year after starting antiretroviral therapy. The source is a man aged 18 to 29 with HIV. The DNA sequence is as follows: TGTGCCAGCAGCAGCTGGGAGGGGCAGTACTTC. Translated, this is CASSSWEGQYF.